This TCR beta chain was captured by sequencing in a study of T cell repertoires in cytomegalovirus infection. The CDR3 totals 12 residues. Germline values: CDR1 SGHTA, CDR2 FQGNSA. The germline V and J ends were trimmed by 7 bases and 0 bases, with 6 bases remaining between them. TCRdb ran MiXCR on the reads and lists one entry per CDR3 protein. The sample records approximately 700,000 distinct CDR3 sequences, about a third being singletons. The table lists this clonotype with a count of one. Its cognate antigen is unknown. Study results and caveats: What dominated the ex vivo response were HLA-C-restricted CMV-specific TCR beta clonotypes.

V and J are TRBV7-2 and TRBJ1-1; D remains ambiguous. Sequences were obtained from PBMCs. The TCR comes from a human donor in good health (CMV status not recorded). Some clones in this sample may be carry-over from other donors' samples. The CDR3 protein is CASNDLNTEAFF. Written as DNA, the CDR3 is TGTGCCAGCAACGACCTGAACACTGAAGCTTTCTTT.